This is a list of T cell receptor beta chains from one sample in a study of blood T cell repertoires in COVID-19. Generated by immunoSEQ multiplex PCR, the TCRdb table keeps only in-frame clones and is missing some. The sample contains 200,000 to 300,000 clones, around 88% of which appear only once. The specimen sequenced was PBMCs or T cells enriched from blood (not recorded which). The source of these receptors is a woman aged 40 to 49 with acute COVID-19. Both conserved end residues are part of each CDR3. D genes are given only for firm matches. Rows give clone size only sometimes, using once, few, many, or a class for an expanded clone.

TGTGCCAGCAGCCAAGATACAGCTAACAATGAGCAGTTCTTC | CASSQDTANNEQFF | TRBV3-1/TRBV3-2 | - | TRBJ2-1 | once
TGTGCCAGCAGTTACACCGGGACTAGCGGGCTCATTGAGCAGTTCTTC | CASSYTGTSGLIEQFF | TRBV6-5 | TRBD2 | TRBJ2-1 | -
TGTGCCACCAGCAGAGATGTGACTAGCGGTACCCACTCCTACGAGCAGTACTTC | CATSRDVTSGTHSYEQYF | TRBV15 | TRBD2 | TRBJ2-7 | -
TGTGCCAGCAGTGAATGGGTGACTAGTGACTACAATGAGCAGTTCTTC | CASSEWVTSDYNEQFF | TRBV25-1 | - | TRBJ2-1 | -
TGCGCCAGCAGCGGAAGGACAGGGCGGAACACTGAAGCTTTCTTT | CASSGRTGRNTEAFF | TRBV5-1 | TRBD1 | TRBJ1-1 | -
TGTGCCAGCAGCCAAGAACCGGTTCCCAATGAAAAACTGTTTTTT | CASSQEPVPNEKLFF | TRBV3-1/TRBV3-2 | - | TRBJ1-4 | -
TGTGCCAGCAGCTTAGGACCGACTTCGGGGGGCTACACCTTC | CASSLGPTSGGYTF | TRBV11-2 | - | TRBJ1-2 | -
TGCGCCAGCAGCTTTATGGGACTAGCGGACCACAATGAGCAGTTCTTC | CASSFMGLADHNEQFF | TRBV5-1 | TRBD2 | TRBJ2-1 | -
TGTGCCAGCAGCCCCAAATCCGGGATCGACTATGGCTACACCTTC | CASSPKSGIDYGYTF | TRBV5-4 | - | TRBJ1-2 | once
TGCGCCAGCAGCCAAAAACCGGGACAGGATCACTCTGGGGCCAACGTCCTGACTTTC | CASSQKPGQDHSGANVLTF | TRBV4-1 | TRBD1 | TRBJ2-6 | -
TGTGCCAGCAGGGGGACAGGGGAATCAGGGGATACGCAGTATTTT | CASRGTGESGDTQYF | TRBV6-5 | TRBD1 | TRBJ2-3 | -
TGCGCCAGCAGCATCCAGGGGACAGCTGGAAACACCATATATTTT | CASSIQGTAGNTIYF | TRBV5-1 | TRBD1 | TRBJ1-3 | -
TGTGCCAGCAGCCAAACCCCCTCCGTACAGAGCTACGAGCAGTACTTC | CASSQTPSVQSYEQYF | TRBV9 | - | TRBJ2-7 | once
TGTGCCAGCAGCAAAGGTGGCCCCTCACAGGGACAGAAAGAAGAGACCCAGTACTTC | CASSKGGPSQGQKEETQYF | TRBV21-1 | - | TRBJ2-5 | -
TGTGCCATCAGTGCTGGACTGCAAGAGACCCAGTACTTC | CAISAGLQETQYF | TRBV10-3 | - | TRBJ2-5 | -
TGTGCCAGCAGCTTAGGGACTAGCGGGAGGGCCTACGAGCAGTACTTC | CASSLGTSGRAYEQYF | TRBV13 | TRBD2 | TRBJ2-7 | -
TGTGCCAGCAGTTTAAGGACAGGGGACGAGCAGTACTTC | CASSLRTGDEQYF | TRBV27 | TRBD1 | TRBJ2-7 | -
TGTGCCAGCAGCTTTAGGGGGTTGACCTCTGGAAACACCATATATTTT | CASSFRGLTSGNTIYF | TRBV5-6 | - | TRBJ1-3 | -